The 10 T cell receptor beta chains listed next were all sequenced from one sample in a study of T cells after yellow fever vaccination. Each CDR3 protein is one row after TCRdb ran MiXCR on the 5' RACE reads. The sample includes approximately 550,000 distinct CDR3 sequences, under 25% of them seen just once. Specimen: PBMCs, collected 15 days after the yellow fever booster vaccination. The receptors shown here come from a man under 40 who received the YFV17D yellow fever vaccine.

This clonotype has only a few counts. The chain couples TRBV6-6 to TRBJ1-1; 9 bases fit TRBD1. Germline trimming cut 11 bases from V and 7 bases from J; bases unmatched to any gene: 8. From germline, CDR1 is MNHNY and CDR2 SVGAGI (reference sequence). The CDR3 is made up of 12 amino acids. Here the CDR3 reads CASTGGEIEAFF. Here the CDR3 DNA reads TGTGCCTCCACAGGGGGCGAGATTGAAGCTTTCTTT.

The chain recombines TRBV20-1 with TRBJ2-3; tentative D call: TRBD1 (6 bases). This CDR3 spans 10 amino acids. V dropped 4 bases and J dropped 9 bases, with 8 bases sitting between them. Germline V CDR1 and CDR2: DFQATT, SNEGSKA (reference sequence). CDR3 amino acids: CSATGTTQYF. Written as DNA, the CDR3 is TGCAGTGCTACCGGGACAACGCAGTATTTT.

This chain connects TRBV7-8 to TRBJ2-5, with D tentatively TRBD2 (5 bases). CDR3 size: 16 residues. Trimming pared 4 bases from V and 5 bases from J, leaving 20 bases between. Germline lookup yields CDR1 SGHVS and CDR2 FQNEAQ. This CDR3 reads CASSSTQRRSWETQYF. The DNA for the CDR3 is TGTGCCAGCAGCTCGACGCAGCGGAGGTCGTGGGAGACCCAGTACTTC.

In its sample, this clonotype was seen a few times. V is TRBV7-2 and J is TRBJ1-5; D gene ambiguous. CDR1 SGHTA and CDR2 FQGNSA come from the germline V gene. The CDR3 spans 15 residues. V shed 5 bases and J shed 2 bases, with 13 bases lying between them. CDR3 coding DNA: TGTGCCAGCAGCCTGATGATAGTTGGCAATCAGCCCCAGCATTTT. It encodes CASSLMIVGNQPQHF.

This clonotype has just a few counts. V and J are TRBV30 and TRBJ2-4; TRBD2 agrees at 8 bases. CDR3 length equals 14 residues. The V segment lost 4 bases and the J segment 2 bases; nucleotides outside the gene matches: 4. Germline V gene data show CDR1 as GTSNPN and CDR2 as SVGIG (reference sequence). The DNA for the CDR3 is TGTGCCTGGACCTTTAGCGGGACCAAAAACATTCAGTACTTC. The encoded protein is CAWTFSGTKNIQYF.

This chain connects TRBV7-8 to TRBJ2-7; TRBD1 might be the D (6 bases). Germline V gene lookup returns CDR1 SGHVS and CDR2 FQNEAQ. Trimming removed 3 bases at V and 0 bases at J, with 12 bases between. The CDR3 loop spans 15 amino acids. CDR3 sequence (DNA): TGTGCCAGCAGCTTGGGAGCAGGGGACTCCTACGAGCAGTACTTC. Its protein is CASSLGAGDSYEQYF.

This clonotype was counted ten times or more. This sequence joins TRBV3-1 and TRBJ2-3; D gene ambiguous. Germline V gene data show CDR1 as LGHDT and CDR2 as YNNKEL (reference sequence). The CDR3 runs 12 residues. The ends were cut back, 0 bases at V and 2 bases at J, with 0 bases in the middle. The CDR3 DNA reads TGTGCCAGCAGCCAAGACACAGATACGCAGTATTTT. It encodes CASSQDTDTQYF.

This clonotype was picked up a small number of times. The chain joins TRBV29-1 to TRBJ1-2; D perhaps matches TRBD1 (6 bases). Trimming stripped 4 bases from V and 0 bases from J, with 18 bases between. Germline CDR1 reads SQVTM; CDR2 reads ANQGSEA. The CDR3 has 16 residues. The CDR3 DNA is TGCAGCGTTGTCGTAGGGGGAACAGATCCTAACTATGGCTACACCTTC. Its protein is CSVVVGGTDPNYGYTF.

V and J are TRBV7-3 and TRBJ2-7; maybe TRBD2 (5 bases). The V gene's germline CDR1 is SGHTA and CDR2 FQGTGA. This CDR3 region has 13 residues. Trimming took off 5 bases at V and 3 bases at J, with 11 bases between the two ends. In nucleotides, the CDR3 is TGTGCCAGCAGCGCAAACCGGGACTACGAGCAGTACTTC. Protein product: CASSANRDYEQYF.

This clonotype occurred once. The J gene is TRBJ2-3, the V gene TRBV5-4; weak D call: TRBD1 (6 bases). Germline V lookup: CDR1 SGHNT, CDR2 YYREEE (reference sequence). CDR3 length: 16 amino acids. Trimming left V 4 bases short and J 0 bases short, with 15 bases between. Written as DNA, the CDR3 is TGTGCCAGCAGCCTCGACAGGAGAGCTAGCACAGATACGCAGTATTTT. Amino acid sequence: CASSLDRRASTDTQYF.